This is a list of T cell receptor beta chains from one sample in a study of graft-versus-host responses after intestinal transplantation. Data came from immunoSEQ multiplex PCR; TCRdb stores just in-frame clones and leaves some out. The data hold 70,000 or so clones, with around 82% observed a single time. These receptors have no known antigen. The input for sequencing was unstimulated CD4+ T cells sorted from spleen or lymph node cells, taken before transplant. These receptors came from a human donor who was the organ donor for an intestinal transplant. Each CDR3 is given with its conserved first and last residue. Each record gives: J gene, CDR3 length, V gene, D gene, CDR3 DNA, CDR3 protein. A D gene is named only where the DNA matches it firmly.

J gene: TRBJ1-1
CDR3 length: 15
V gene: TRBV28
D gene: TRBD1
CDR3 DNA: TGTGCCAGCAGTTCACAGGGGGCTCTAAACACTGAAGCTTTCTTT
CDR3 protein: CASSSQGALNTEAFF

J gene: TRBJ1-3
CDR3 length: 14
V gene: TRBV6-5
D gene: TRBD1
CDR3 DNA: TGTGCCAGCAGCCCCGACAGGGTTGGGAACACCATATATTTT
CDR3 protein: CASSPDRVGNTIYF

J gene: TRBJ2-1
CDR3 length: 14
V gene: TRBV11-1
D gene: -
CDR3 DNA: TGTGCCAGCAGCTTACTGGACTCCTTCGGGGAGCAGTTCTTC
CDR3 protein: CASSLLDSFGEQFF

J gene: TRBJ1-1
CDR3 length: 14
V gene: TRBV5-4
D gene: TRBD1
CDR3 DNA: TGTGCCAGCAGCCCCGGACAGGGGAACACTGAAGCTTTCTTT
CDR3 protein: CASSPGQGNTEAFF

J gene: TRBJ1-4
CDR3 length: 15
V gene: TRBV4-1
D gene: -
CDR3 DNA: TGCGCCAGCAGCCAAGGGTCAGGGCCTGATGAAAAACTGTTTTTT
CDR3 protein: CASSQGSGPDEKLFF

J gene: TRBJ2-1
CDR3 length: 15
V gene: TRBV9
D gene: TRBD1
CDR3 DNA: TGTGCCAGCAGCGAAACGGACAGGGGATTCGATGAGCAGTTCTTC
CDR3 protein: CASSETDRGFDEQFF

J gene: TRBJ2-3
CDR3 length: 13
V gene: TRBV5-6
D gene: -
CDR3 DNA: TGTGCCAGCAGCCAGGAACGCGGGCATACGCAGTATTTT
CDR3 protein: CASSQERGHTQYF

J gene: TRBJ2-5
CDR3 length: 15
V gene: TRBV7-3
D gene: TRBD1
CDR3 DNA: TGTGCCAGCAGCTTAGGGGACAGGGACCAAGAGACCCAGTACTTC
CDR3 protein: CASSLGDRDQETQYF

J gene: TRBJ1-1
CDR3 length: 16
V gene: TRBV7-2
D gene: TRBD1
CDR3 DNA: TGTGCCAGCAGCTTAGCAGGGGGCAGACTGAACACTGAAGCTTTCTTT
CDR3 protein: CASSLAGGRLNTEAFF

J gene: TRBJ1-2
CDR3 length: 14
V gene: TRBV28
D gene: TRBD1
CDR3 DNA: TGTGCCAGCAGTCCGACAGGGCTTTACTATGGCTACACCTTC
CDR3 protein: CASSPTGLYYGYTF

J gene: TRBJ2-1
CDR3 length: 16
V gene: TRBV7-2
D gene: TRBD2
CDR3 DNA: TGTGCCAGCAGCTTCGGCGGGGGGTCGTCGTACGATGAGCAGTTCTTC
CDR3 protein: CASSFGGGSSYDEQFF

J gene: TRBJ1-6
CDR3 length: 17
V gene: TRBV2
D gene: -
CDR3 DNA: TGTGCCAGCAGTGAAACCGGGACTGAGGTCTATAATTCACCCTTCCACTTT
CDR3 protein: CASSETGTEVYNSPFHF

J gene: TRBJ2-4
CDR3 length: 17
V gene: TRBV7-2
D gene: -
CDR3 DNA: TGTGCCAGCAGCTCCCCGAGGGGGGGCTTCGGGTGGAACATTCAGTACTTC
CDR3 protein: CASSSPRGGFGWNIQYF

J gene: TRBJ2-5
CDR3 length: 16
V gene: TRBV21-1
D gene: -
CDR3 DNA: TGTGCCAGCAGCGCACTGGGTGCGGGGGGGCCGGAGACCCAGTACTTC
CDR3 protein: CASSALGAGGPETQYF